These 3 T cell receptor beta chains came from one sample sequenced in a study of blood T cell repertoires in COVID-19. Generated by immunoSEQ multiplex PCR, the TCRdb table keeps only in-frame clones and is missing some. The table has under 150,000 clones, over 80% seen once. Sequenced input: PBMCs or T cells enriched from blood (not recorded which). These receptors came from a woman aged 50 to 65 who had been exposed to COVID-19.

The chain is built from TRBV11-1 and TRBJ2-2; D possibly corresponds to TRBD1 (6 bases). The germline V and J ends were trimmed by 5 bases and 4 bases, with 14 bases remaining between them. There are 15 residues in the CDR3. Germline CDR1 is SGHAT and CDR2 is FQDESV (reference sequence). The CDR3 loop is CASSPWTEGTGELFF. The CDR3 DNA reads TGTGCCAGCAGCCCCTGGACAGAGGGCACCGGGGAGCTGTTTTTT.

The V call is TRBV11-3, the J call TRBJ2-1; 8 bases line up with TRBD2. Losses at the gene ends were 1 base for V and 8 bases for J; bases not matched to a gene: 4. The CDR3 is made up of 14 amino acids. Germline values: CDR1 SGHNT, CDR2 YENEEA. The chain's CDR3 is CASSLAGGFDEQFF. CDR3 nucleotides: TGTGCCAGCAGCTTAGCGGGGGGGTTCGATGAGCAGTTCTTC.

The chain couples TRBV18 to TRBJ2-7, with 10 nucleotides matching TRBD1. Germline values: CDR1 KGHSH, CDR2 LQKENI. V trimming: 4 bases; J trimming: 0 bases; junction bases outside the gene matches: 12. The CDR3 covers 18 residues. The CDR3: CASSRTIPGTGVSYEQYF. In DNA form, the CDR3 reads TGTGCCAGCTCACGGACCATTCCCGGGACAGGGGTCTCCTACGAGCAGTACTTC.